Shown below are 2 T cell receptor beta chains from a single sample sequenced in a study of shared clonotypes between healthy human individuals. Clones were sequenced by immunoSEQ multiplex PCR, and TCRdb holds only the in-frame ones, with some missing. The repertoire includes 450,000 or so clones, approximately 80% of them detected once, and around 12% sits in the top ten. The specimen sequenced was PBMCs. The receptors were sampled from a woman in her forties in good health. Some clones in this sample may be carry-over from other donors' samples.

The rearrangement joins TRBV5-4 to TRBJ1-4; D is perhaps TRBD1 (6 bases). V dropped 4 bases and J dropped 7 bases, with 11 bases sitting between them. The CDR3 is made up of 13 amino acids. The germline V gene has CDR1 SGHNT and CDR2 YYREEE (reference sequence). CDR3 DNA sequence: TGTGCCAGCAGCCCGGGACACAGTGAAAAACTGTTTTTT. As protein: CASSPGHSEKLFF.

This clone came up once. A read error is likely here: a far larger clone is one base away. Other DNA variants within this sample encode the same CDR3. The genes are TRBV30 and TRBJ1-1, with D maybe TRBD1 (6 bases). The germline V gene has CDR1 GTSNPN and CDR2 SVGIG (reference sequence). The CDR3 is 15 amino acids. The CDR3 loop reads CAWSVGRAGDTEAFF. As DNA, the CDR3 is TGTGCCTGGAGTGTAGGTAGAGCCGGGGACACTGAGGCTTTCTTT.